This T cell receptor beta chain originates from a study of cytomegalovirus exposure and HLA in healthy donors. The wider study: HLA-typed donors were the source of approximately 80 million unique TCRs, which an early data release held.

Losses at the gene ends were 6 bases for V and 3 bases for J; bases not matched to a gene: 15. Looked up from germline, CDR1 is MGHDK and CDR2 is SYGVNS. The CDR3 runs 17 residues. Researchers ran the PCR with 60 Vbeta and 13 Jbeta primers. Assay: immunoSEQ multiplex PCR; the TCRdb copy retains only in-frame clones and omits some. The data show 100,000 or so clones, with over 60% seen just once and 4.5% to 5.5% held by the top ten. Study conclusions and caveats: The sole available immune exposure information was CMV serostatus. Researchers counted approximately 160 TCR beta chains as cytomegalovirus-associated.

Each donor was healthy, and each was a bone marrow donor. To note about this clone: No antigen is known for it.

The sequence came from a woman between 40 and 50 years old in good health and CMV-seropositive. The sequenced material came from PBMCs. The chain links TRBV25-1 to TRBJ2-7; 9 nucleotides agree with TRBD1. Written as DNA, the CDR3 is TGTGCCAGCAGGGGTCCTCTAGGAGGACAGGGGCACTACGAGCAGTACTTC. Translation: CASRGPLGGQGHYEQYF.